A single sample gave rise to the 30 T cell receptor beta chains below, sequenced in a study of tissue T cells after allogeneic stem cell transplantation. Data came from immunoSEQ multiplex PCR; TCRdb stores just in-frame clones and leaves some out. The table includes roughly 6,700 clones, 69% detected once. The sequenced sample was tissue from the stomach, obtained at autopsy. The receptors here all came from a woman aged 18 to 50 with breast cancer.

The V gene is TRBV5-8, the J gene TRBJ2-5; tentatively, D is TRBD1 (5 bases). Germline lookup yields CDR1 SGHTS and CDR2 YDEGEE. This CDR3 contains 15 residues. Trimming cost V 1 base and J 4 bases, with 14 bases left between them. For the CDR3, the DNA is TGTGCCAGCAGCTTGAGGGGAAGGGGTGGAGAGACCCAGTACTTC. This sequence encodes CASSLRGRGGETQYF.

The chain combines TRBV19 with TRBJ2-2; D possibly corresponds to TRBD1 (7 bases). Trimming took 2 bases from V and 7 from J, leaving 20 bases between them. This CDR3 has 17 amino acids. In germline, CDR1 is LNHDA, CDR2 SQIVND (reference sequence). The CDR3 bases are TGTGCCAGTAGTATACTCTCGGAGGGGGCCGAGATCGGGGAGCTGTTTTTT. Its translation is CASSILSEGAEIGELFF.

This chain connects TRBV6-5 to TRBJ2-1; D not certain. CDR1 is MNHEY, CDR2 SVGAGI, per germline. This CDR3 comprises 13 residues. V shed 0 bases and J shed 5 bases, with 5 bases lying between them. The CDR3 coding sequence is TGTGCCAGCAGTTACTCGCTGAACAATGAGCAGTTCTTC. It encodes CASSYSLNNEQFF.

J is TRBJ1-4 and V is TRBV7-2; 9 bases line up with TRBD1. Per germline, CDR1 SGHTA and CDR2 FQGNSA. Trimming cost V 6 bases and J 8 bases; bases outside gene matches: 13. The CDR3 length is 16 residues. CDR3 DNA: TGTGCCAGCAGGACGGGACAGGGTGTACTTGGGGAAAAACTGTTTTTT. Translated: CASRTGQGVLGEKLFF.

The gene calls are TRBV19 and TRBJ1-6; D is unclear. CDR1 and CDR2 from the germline V gene are LNHDA and SQIVND (reference sequence). This CDR3 is built from 17 residues. Trimming left V 1 base short and J 11 bases short, with 21 bases between. CDR3 protein: CASSIASISAGYTPLHF. The CDR3 DNA reads TGTGCCAGTAGTATAGCATCAATATCGGCGGGCTATACACCCCTCCACTTT.

This chain connects TRBV2 to TRBJ2-5, with D tentatively TRBD2 (5 bases). Germline V gene data show CDR1 as SNHLY and CDR2 as FYNNEI. Between the trimmed V and J ends, which lost 4 bases and 7 bases, there was a span of 7 bases. CDR3 length: 11 residues. Here the CDR3 reads CASSGGLTQYF. The DNA for the CDR3 is TGTGCCAGCAGTGGAGGGTTGACCCAGTACTTC.

The chain carries TRBV10-3 and TRBJ2-1; 7 bases match TRBD2. CDR3 length equals 17 residues. V shed 4 bases and J 2 bases; nucleotides not matched to a gene: 11. The germline gives CDR1 ENHRY, CDR2 SYGVKD. For the CDR3, the DNA is TGTGCCATCAGTGGGCGCTCGGCGGGAGTGACCTACAATGAGCAGTTCTTC. It translates to CAISGRSAGVTYNEQFF.

V and J are TRBV28 and TRBJ1-5, with D maybe TRBD1 (6 bases). Germline V gene sequence: CDR1 MDHEN, CDR2 SYDVKM. This CDR3 contains 14 residues. V was shortened by 5 bases and J by 2 bases, with 10 bases between the two germline ends. This CDR3 is CASSGAGGNQPQHF. CDR3 DNA: TGTGCCAGCAGTGGGGCAGGGGGCAATCAGCCCCAGCATTTT.

The chain links TRBV2 to TRBJ1-3; D uncertain. The CDR3 consists of 16 residues. V was cut by 2 bases and J by 2 bases, with 13 bases left in between. From germline, CDR1 is SNHLY and CDR2 FYNNEI. The chain's CDR3 is CASSEFGRRTGNTIYF. The DNA of the CDR3 is TGTGCCAGCAGTGAATTCGGCAGGAGAACTGGAAACACCATATATTTT.

The sample holds a few counts of this clone. The genes are TRBV5-1 and TRBJ1-6; D is perhaps TRBD1 (5 bases). Germline V CDR1 and CDR2: SGHRS, YFSETQ. This CDR3 region has 16 residues. Trimming pared 0 bases from V and 1 base from J, leaving 8 bases between. As DNA, the CDR3 is TGCGCCAGCAGCTTGGGGGGCGCGTCCTATAATTCACCCCTCCACTTT. This translates into CASSLGGASYNSPLHF.

The V gene is TRBV28, the J gene TRBJ2-7; weak D call: TRBD1 (5 bases). V was clipped by 5 bases and J by 2 bases, with 10 bases between them. CDR1 and CDR2 (germline): MDHEN, SYDVKM. The CDR3 runs 13 residues. The CDR3 sequence: CASSLGDPYEQYF. The CDR3 DNA sequence: TGTGCCAGCAGTCTAGGGGATCCCTACGAGCAGTACTTC.

The J gene is TRBJ2-1, the V gene TRBV27; a possible D gene is TRBD2 (5 bases). The V gene's germline CDR1 is MNHEY and CDR2 SMNVEV (reference sequence). This CDR3 is 10 amino acids long. V was cut by 8 bases and J by 12 bases, with 11 bases left in between. DNA for the CDR3: TGTGCCAGCGGCCCGGGGAGGCAGTTCTTC. It encodes CASGPGRQFF.

The V and J genes are TRBV28 and TRBJ2-1; weak D call: TRBD2 (5 bases). V was shortened by 1 base and J by 3 bases, with 13 bases between the two germline ends. Germline V gives CDR1 MDHEN, CDR2 SYDVKM. This CDR3 comprises 16 residues. This CDR3 is CASSLSAAQFYNEQFF. DNA of the CDR3: TGTGCCAGCAGTTTATCAGCGGCTCAATTCTACAATGAGCAGTTCTTC.

This chain links TRBV28 with TRBJ2-7; TRBD1 is a possible D gene (5 bases). Germline V CDR1 and CDR2: MDHEN, SYDVKM. The CDR3 sequence is 15 residues long. Between the trimmed V and J ends, which lost 6 bases and 2 bases, there was a span of 17 bases. In DNA, the CDR3 is TGTGCCAGCAGGACCCCAGCCGGACAAGCCTACGAGCAGTACTTC. Its translation is CASRTPAGQAYEQYF.

V gene TRBV24-1 combines with J gene TRBJ2-1; TRBD2 matches 8 bases. Germline CDR1 and CDR2: KGHDR and SFDVKD. V shed 3 bases, J shed 4 bases, and the junction held 7 bases outside the gene matches. The CDR3 has 16 amino acids. CDR3 in DNA: TGTGCCACCAGTGATCCCCGGAGCGGGGGATACAATGAGCAGTTCTTC. Its protein is CATSDPRSGGYNEQFF.

The chain employs TRBV19 and TRBJ1-2; maybe TRBD1 (5 bases). The germline V gene encodes CDR1 LNHDA and CDR2 SQIVND (reference sequence). This CDR3 comprises 16 residues. The V end lost 6 bases, the J end lost 4 bases, and 21 bases lay between the germline ends. The CDR3 DNA follows: TGTGCCAGTAGCCACGGGACCGGCATAATTTCCTATGGCTACACCTTC. This codes for CASSHGTGIISYGYTF.

This clone was observed a handful of times. This chain connects TRBV7-3 to TRBJ2-3; weak D call: TRBD2 (5 bases). There are 22 residues in the CDR3. Trimming cost V 2 bases and J 0 bases, with 30 bases left between them. Germline-derived CDR1 and CDR2 are SGHTA and FQGTGA. CDR3 sequence reads: CASSLLGPHGRGSAHSTDTQYF. The CDR3 DNA follows: TGTGCCAGCAGCTTATTAGGCCCCCATGGTAGAGGGAGCGCCCATAGCACAGATACGCAGTATTTT. The full variable domain, with the rest looked up from reference TRBV7-3 and TRBJ2-3, is GAGVSQTPSNKVTEKGKYVELRCDPISGHTALYWYRQSLGQGPEFLIYFQGTGAADDSGLPNDRFFAVRPEGSVSTLKIQRTERGDSAVYLCASSLLGPHGRGSAHSTDTQYFGPGTRLTVL.

Within the sample, this clone is medium-sized. Within the sample, other DNA sequences also encode this same CDR3. The chain employs TRBV7-2 and TRBJ2-7; D unresolved. The germline V and J ends were trimmed by 4 bases and 3 bases, with 4 bases remaining between them. Germline lookup yields CDR1 SGHTA and CDR2 FQGNSA. This CDR3 has 11 amino acids. CDR3 residues: CASSSYYEQYF. CDR3 nucleotides: TGTGCCAGCAGCTCATACTACGAGCAGTACTTC. Together with reference TRBV7-2 and TRBJ2-7, the CDR3 gives the full variable domain: GAGVSQSPSNKVTEKGKDVELRCDPISGHTALYWYRQSLGQGLEFLIYFQGNSAPDKSGLPSDRFSAERTGGSVSTLTIQRTQQEDSAVYLCASSSYYEQYFGPGTRLTVT.

The rearrangement links TRBV5-4 to TRBJ2-5, with 14 bases that match TRBD2. The V segment lost 3 bases and the J segment 4 bases; nucleotides outside the gene matches: 2. CDR1 is SGHNT, CDR2 YYREEE, per germline (reference sequence). CDR3 length equals 15 residues. The CDR3 loop reads CASSYGLAGGETQYF. The CDR3 DNA reads TGTGCCAGCAGCTACGGACTAGCGGGGGGAGAGACCCAGTACTTC.

The chain links TRBV27 to TRBJ2-2; 14 bases match TRBD2. CDR3 size: 19 residues. Germline CDR1 is MNHEY and CDR2 is SMNVEV (reference sequence). Trimming took 6 bases from V and 4 from J; bases not matched to a gene: 13. CDR3 amino acids: CASRLTSGRAAVGTGELFF. The CDR3, as DNA: TGTGCCAGCAGGTTGACTAGCGGGAGGGCCGCGGTAGGCACCGGGGAGCTGTTTTTT.

CDR3 protein: CAWSPKGGSYEQYF. The CDR3 DNA is TGTGCCTGGAGTCCAAAGGGGGGTTCCTACGAGCAGTACTTC. The chain links TRBV30 to TRBJ2-7; the D gene could be TRBD1 or TRBD2 (6 bases each). CDR3 length equals 14 residues. CDR1 and CDR2 from the germline V gene are GTSNPN and SVGIG (reference sequence). V lost 2 bases, J lost 1 base, and 12 bases lay in between.

This clone was seen just once. The chain combines TRBV29-1 with TRBJ1-2, with D unresolved. The CDR3 contains 14 residues. Trimming pared 3 bases from V and 1 base from J, leaving 12 bases between. The V gene's germline CDR1 is SQVTM and CDR2 ANQGSEA. CDR3 bases: TGCAGCGTTGATCCAAGGACGGATAACTATGGCTACACCTTC. Its translation is CSVDPRTDNYGYTF.

The chain uses TRBV14 and TRBJ2-1, with 8 positions matching TRBD1. V shed 0 bases, J shed 12 bases, and the junction held 1 base outside the gene matches. The CDR3 sequence is 12 residues long. CDR1 is SGHDN, CDR2 FVKESK, per germline. CDR3 in DNA: TGTGCCAGCAGCCAAGATGACAGGGGGCAGTTCTTC. Translated, it gives CASSQDDRGQFF.

This rearrangement joins TRBV4-3 to TRBJ1-4; no definite D call. CDR1 is LGHNA and CDR2 is YSLEER in the germline V gene. Trimming removed 1 base at V and 0 bases at J, with 12 bases between. The CDR3 runs 17 residues. Written as DNA, the CDR3 is TGCGCCAGCAGCCAAGCTTTCGGTCAGGCAACTAATGAAAAACTGTTTTTT. Protein: CASSQAFGQATNEKLFF.

This clone was counted a few times. The J gene is TRBJ2-1, the V gene TRBV3-1 (or the pseudogene TRBV3-2), with TRBD1 as a possible D gene (6 bases). The germline V and J ends were trimmed by 4 bases and 0 bases, with 13 bases remaining between them. Germline values: CDR1 LGHDT, CDR2 YNNKEL (reference sequence). CDR3 length equals 16 residues. The CDR3 coding sequence is TGTGCCAGCAGCCCGGGGACACCGCGCTCCTACAATGAGCAGTTCTTC. It specifies CASSPGTPRSYNEQFF.

The genes are TRBV12-3 or TRBV12-4 and TRBJ1-5; the D gene is possibly TRBD1 (6 bases). This CDR3 has 13 residues. Trimming cost V 6 bases and J 7 bases, with 13 bases left between them. CDR3: CASSPTGLQPQHF. The CDR3 nucleotides read TGTGCCAGCAGCCCGACAGGATTACAGCCCCAGCATTTT.

This clone was picked up one time. This sequence joins TRBV6-2 or TRBV6-3 and TRBJ2-6; 11 positions match TRBD1. From germline, CDR1 is MNHEY and CDR2 SVGEGT. This CDR3 comprises 18 residues. V lost 1 base and J lost 3; bases outside the gene matches: 5. In nucleotides, the CDR3 is TGTGCCAGCAGTTACTTTGGACAGGGGGCGGTTGGGGCCAACGTCCTGACTTTC. Protein product: CASSYFGQGAVGANVLTF.

There are a few counts of this clone. V usage is TRBV14 and J usage is TRBJ2-7, with D hard to call. The CDR3 runs to 11 residues. Between the trimmed V and J ends, which lost 3 bases and 2 bases, there was a span of 2 bases. CDR1 is SGHDN and CDR2 is FVKESK in the germline V gene. CDR3 in DNA: TGTGCCAGCAGCCAGACCTACGAGCAGTACTTC. This sequence encodes CASSQTYEQYF.

The V and J genes are TRBV6-5 and TRBJ2-3; 7 nucleotides match TRBD1. The CDR3 consists of 13 residues. V lost 6 bases and J lost 4; bases outside the gene matches: 4. CDR1 and CDR2 (germline): MNHEY, SVGAGI. CDR3: CASRGGPSDTQYF. DNA of the CDR3: TGTGCCAGCAGAGGGGGCCCGTCAGATACGCAGTATTTT.

This sequence joins TRBV24-1 and TRBJ2-5; 10 bases fit TRBD2. The ends lost 4 bases at V and 1 base at J; junction bases unmatched: 5. Per the germline V gene, CDR1 is KGHDR and CDR2 is SFDVKD. This CDR3 is 16 amino acids long. CDR3 amino acids: CATSELAGGVQETQYF. CDR3 DNA sequence: TGTGCCACCAGTGAGTTAGCGGGAGGAGTCCAAGAGACCCAGTACTTC.